This TCR beta chain was sequenced in a study of identical twins. This clonotype was counted between two and nine times. Using its own MiXCR run on the 5' RACE reads, TCRdb lists one record per CDR3 protein. Of approximately 670,000 distinct CDR3 sequences listed, roughly 6.2% were seen once; the top ten hold under 2%. The origin of this receptor is a young man in good health. The sample comprised naive T cells sorted from blood.

The CDR3 coding sequence is TGTGCCAGCAGCTCAACGGCGTCGGGAGGCCTTAGCACAGATACGCAGTATTTT. The encoded protein is CASSSTASGGLSTDTQYF. This chain uses TRBV3-1 with TRBJ2-3; 7 bases match TRBD2. The germline CDR1 and CDR2 sequences are LGHDT and YNNKEL (reference sequence). The trim removed 5 bases at V and 0 bases at J, leaving 14 bases unmatched. The CDR3 covers 18 residues.